The 20 T cell receptor beta chains listed next were all sequenced from one sample in a study of T cell responses to AZD1222 COVID-19 vaccine. TCRdb's table, derived via immunoSEQ multiplex PCR, lists solely in-frame clones and lacks some. This table has approximately 150,000 clones, around 92% appearing once. The specimen comprised peripheral blood, sampled 28 days after the second AZD1222 dose. These receptors all stem from an adult who received the AZD1222 COVID-19 vaccine.

This rearrangement joins TRBV28 to TRBJ1-1; no clear D. CDR1 and CDR2 from the germline V gene are MDHEN and SYDVKM. The V end lost 2 bases, the J end lost 10 bases, and 8 bases lay between the germline ends. This CDR3 has 11 amino acids. The CDR3 coding sequence is TGTGCCAGCAGTTTAGGCCAGGCAGCTTTCTTT. Its protein product is CASSLGQAAFF.

The rearrangement uses TRBV6-1 and TRBJ1-1; the D is unclear. From germline, CDR1 is MNHNS and CDR2 SASEGT. CDR3 length: 14 amino acids. V was cut by 2 bases and J by 3 bases, with 10 bases left in between. As DNA, the CDR3 is TGTGCCAGCAGTGAAAGCTTAGTGTACACTGAAGCTTTCTTT. This translates into CASSESLVYTEAFF.

This clone was counted only a few times. The V and J genes are TRBV3-1 (or the pseudogene TRBV3-2) and TRBJ1-2; D is uncertain. The CDR3 covers 16 residues. In germline, CDR1 is LGHDT, CDR2 YNNKEL (reference sequence). V shed 5 bases and J shed 5 bases, with 21 bases lying between them. The CDR3 DNA reads as TGTGCCAGCAGCGCGCTCGCGGGGAGGAGGTCTTATGGCTACACCTTC. This gives the protein CASSALAGRRSYGYTF.

This chain links TRBV25-1 with TRBJ1-3, with D hard to call. Looked up from germline, CDR1 is MGHDK and CDR2 is SYGVNS. The CDR3 covers 13 residues. V dropped 7 bases and J dropped 0 bases, with 7 bases sitting between them. Here the CDR3 DNA reads TGTGCCAGCACAGGTTACTCTGGAAACACCATATATTTT. It translates to CASTGYSGNTIYF.

This clone was recorded a few times. This chain joins TRBV29-1 and TRBJ1-5; D possibly corresponds to TRBD1 (5 bases). V was clipped by 2 bases and J by 13 bases, with 12 bases between them. Germline values: CDR1 SQVTM, CDR2 ANQGSEA. The CDR3 runs 11 residues. In DNA form, the CDR3 reads TGCAGCGTTGAAAGGGAGGGGCTACAGCATTTT. Encoded protein: CSVEREGLQHF.

DNA for the CDR3: TGCGCCAGCAATCAGGGGACTGGGTATAATTCACCCCTCCACTTT. Amino acids: CASNQGTGYNSPLHF. The chain links TRBV5-1 to TRBJ1-6, with D possibly TRBD1 on 6 matching bases. The CDR3 is made up of 15 amino acids. In germline, CDR1 is SGHRS, CDR2 YFSETQ. The V end was cut by 6 bases, the J end by 4 bases, with 14 bases between.

The CDR3 nucleotides read TGTGCCAGCAGGTCGATGGACAGCCTTAACTATGGCTACACCTTC. As protein: CASRSMDSLNYGYTF. J is TRBJ1-2 and V is TRBV6-5; TRBD1 might be the D (6 bases). V dropped 6 bases and J dropped 1 base, with 15 bases sitting between them. Germline assignment: CDR1 MNHEY and CDR2 SVGAGI. The CDR3 is 15 amino acids.

This clone turned up a few times. The chain employs TRBV7-9 and TRBJ2-3, with D perhaps TRBD2 (6 bases). CDR1 is SEHNR and CDR2 is FQNEAQ in the germline V gene (reference sequence). The CDR3 runs 14 residues. The V and J ends lost 5 bases and 5 bases respectively, with 14 bases between them. Here the CDR3 reads CASSVRLEGDTQYF. The CDR3 region has the DNA TGTGCCAGCAGCGTCAGACTGGAGGGAGATACGCAGTATTTT.

This sequence joins TRBV4-1 and TRBJ2-2, with TRBD1 matching 11 bases. Germline V gene lookup returns CDR1 MGHRA and CDR2 YSYEKL. The CDR3 spans 16 residues. The trim removed 5 bases at V and 3 bases at J, leaving 5 bases unmatched. The CDR3 DNA sequence: TGCGCCAGCAGCGAAGCGGGACAGGGGGACACCGGGGAGCTGTTTTTT. This codes for CASSEAGQGDTGELFF.

This rearrangement joins TRBV11-2 to TRBJ1-1; D call uncertain. The V end was cut by 5 bases, the J end by 0 bases, with 10 bases between. The CDR3 runs 14 residues. Germline values: CDR1 SGHAT, CDR2 FQNNGV. The CDR3 sequence: CASSRHAMNTEAFF. The CDR3 DNA sequence: TGTGCCAGCAGCCGACATGCCATGAACACTGAAGCTTTCTTT.

This clone was seen once. The rearrangement joins TRBV7-9 to TRBJ1-6, with D perhaps matching TRBD1 (5 bases). The CDR3 loop spans 16 amino acids. Trimming took off 6 bases at V and 0 bases at J, with 12 bases between the two ends. Per germline, CDR1 SEHNR and CDR2 FQNEAQ (reference sequence). The CDR3 loop is CASRFYRSSYNSPLHF. CDR3 nucleotides: TGTGCCAGCAGATTTTACAGGAGCTCCTATAATTCACCCCTCCACTTT.

This clone was seen only once. The chain joins TRBV7-6 to TRBJ2-7; the D gene is possibly TRBD2 (5 bases). The V gene lost 5 bases and the J gene lost 0 bases, with 14 bases spanning the gap. The CDR3 runs 15 residues. Per germline, CDR1 SGHVS and CDR2 FNYEAQ. The CDR3 loop reads CASSQGGRDSYEQYF. The CDR3 nucleotides are TGTGCCAGCAGCCAAGGAGGACGGGACTCCTACGAGCAGTACTTC.

The J gene is TRBJ2-5, the V gene TRBV2; TRBD2 matches 11 bases. CDR3 length equals 15 residues. V lost 5 bases and J lost 7; bases outside the gene matches: 9. CDR1 and CDR2 (germline): SNHLY, FYNNEI. CDR3 amino acids: CASSTSGGTEGTQYF. The CDR3 DNA reads as TGTGCCAGCAGTACTAGCGGGGGCACCGAGGGGACCCAGTACTTC.

This sequence joins TRBV7-9 and TRBJ2-3; TRBD1 might be the D (6 bases). Looked up from germline, CDR1 is SEHNR and CDR2 is FQNEAQ (reference sequence). V lost 5 bases, J lost 0 bases, and 15 bases lay in between. This CDR3 spans 16 amino acids. The CDR3 loop is CASSTRQGSSTDTQYF. The CDR3 region has the DNA TGTGCCAGCAGCACCCGCCAGGGGTCCAGCACAGATACGCAGTATTTT.

This clone came up once. The chain links TRBV5-1 to TRBJ2-1; 9 bases align to TRBD2. CDR3 length: 16 residues. V shed 3 bases, J shed 4 bases, and the junction held 8 bases outside the gene matches. Germline V CDR1 and CDR2: SGHRS, YFSETQ. CDR3 bases: TGCGCCAGCAGCTCCGATAGCGGGGGTGGTTACAATGAGCAGTTCTTC. Translation gives CASSSDSGGGYNEQFF.

CDR3 nucleotide sequence: TGCGCCAGCAGCTTGATGGGGTGGGGCACTGAAGCTTTCTTT. Its translation is CASSLMGWGTEAFF. The chain has TRBV5-1 and TRBJ1-1, with D hard to call. The germline gives CDR1 SGHRS, CDR2 YFSETQ. The V and J ends lost 1 base and 4 bases respectively, with 11 bases between them. CDR3 length: 14 residues. Full variable domain (outside the CDR3, taken from reference TRBV5-1 and TRBJ1-1): KAGVTQTPRYLIKTRGQQVTLSCSPISGHRSVSWYQQTPGQGLQFLFEYFSETQRNKGNFPGRFSGRQFSNSRSEMNVSTLELGDSALYLCASSLMGWGTEAFFGQGTRLTVV.

In nucleotides, the CDR3 is TGTGCCTGGAGTACCGGCAGCCTCTCTGGAAACACCATATATTTT. This gives the protein CAWSTGSLSGNTIYF. The V and J genes are TRBV30 and TRBJ1-3; D gene unclear. The CDR3 covers 15 residues. V lost 2 bases and J lost 0, with 11 bases in between. The V gene's germline CDR1 is GTSNPN and CDR2 SVGIG (reference sequence).

This rearrangement joins TRBV20-1 to TRBJ2-7; no clear D. The CDR3 runs 11 residues. Germline lookup yields CDR1 DFQATT and CDR2 SNEGSKA (reference sequence). The V gene lost 3 bases and the J gene lost 1 base, with 4 bases spanning the gap. CDR3 in DNA: TGCAGTGCTAGGGGATCCTACGAGCAGTACTTC. Amino acids: CSARGSYEQYF.

The chain has TRBV27 and TRBJ2-3; D is undetermined. Germline lookup yields CDR1 MNHEY and CDR2 SMNVEV (reference sequence). CDR3 length: 16 amino acids. The ends were cut back, 1 base at V and 0 bases at J, with 11 bases in the middle. CDR3 residues: CASSLYVGTSTDTQYF. The CDR3 DNA reads as TGTGCCAGCAGTTTATATGTGGGAACAAGCACAGATACGCAGTATTTT.

The chain joins TRBV5-4 to TRBJ2-7; TRBD2 might be the D (6 bases). Germline V gene data show CDR1 as SGHNT and CDR2 as YYREEE (reference sequence). This CDR3 is built from 16 residues. Trimming removed 0 bases from V and 0 bases from J, with 13 bases in between. CDR3 nucleotide sequence: TGTGCCAGCAGCTTGGTACCCGGGAGATACTCCTACGAGCAGTACTTC. Protein: CASSLVPGRYSYEQYF. The full variable domain, its missing parts supplied by reference TRBV5-4 and TRBJ2-7, is ETGVTQSPTHLIKTRGQQVTLRCSSQSGHNTVSWYQQALGQGPQFIFQYYREEENGRGNFPPRFSGLQFPNYSSELNVNALELDDSALYLCASSLVPGRYSYEQYFGPGTRLTVT.